The 20 T cell receptor beta chains listed next were all sequenced from one sample in a study of shared clonotypes between healthy human individuals. Profiling relied on immunoSEQ multiplex PCR, and the TCRdb table lists in-frame clones only, not all of them. This table has some 1.5 million clones, approximately 98% appearing once. The sequenced sample consisted of naive CD4+ T cells sorted from blood. Described subset: CD45RA+ positively selected. These receptors originate from a man younger than 45 in good health.

This rearrangement joins TRBV5-6 to TRBJ2-6; weak D call: TRBD1 (6 bases). From germline, CDR1 is SGHDT and CDR2 YYEEEE. This CDR3 comprises 17 residues. V was clipped by 2 bases and J by 4 bases, with 16 bases between them. CDR3 DNA: TGTGCCAGCAGCTTCCAAACAGGGCTTGGCGGGGCCAACGTCCTGACTTTC. Translation: CASSFQTGLGGANVLTF.

The CDR3 DNA reads TGTGCCAGCTCACGACAGAAGAGCACAGATACGCAGTATTTT. It encodes CASSRQKSTDTQYF. The chain uses TRBV18 and TRBJ2-3; D may be TRBD1 (5 bases). Trimming left V 4 bases short and J 0 bases short, with 8 bases between. CDR1 is KGHSH, CDR2 LQKENI, per germline. The CDR3 is made up of 14 amino acids.

This chain uses TRBV11-2 with TRBJ2-5, with 8 bases aligning to TRBD1. Germline V gene lookup returns CDR1 SGHAT and CDR2 FQNNGV. The CDR3 is 15 residues long. V dropped 2 bases and J dropped 4; count of bases not matched to a gene: 6. CDR3 loop: CASSLNRGFRETQYF. DNA for the CDR3: TGTGCCAGCAGCTTAAACAGGGGGTTTCGAGAGACCCAGTACTTC. Variable domain in full (rest from reference TRBV11-2 and TRBJ2-5): EAGVAQSPRYKIIEKRQSVAFWCNPISGHATLYWYQQILGQGPKLLIQFQNNGVVDDSQLPKDRFSAERLKGVDSTLKIQPAKLEDSAVYLCASSLNRGFRETQYFGPGTRLLVL.

V is TRBV11-2 and J is TRBJ2-3; D call uncertain. The CDR3 sequence is 14 residues long. The V end lost 4 bases, the J end lost 2 bases, and 10 bases lay between the germline ends. Looked up from germline, CDR1 is SGHAT and CDR2 is FQNNGV. CDR3 sequence reads: CASSSLRLTDTQYF. Here the CDR3 DNA reads TGTGCCAGCAGCTCACTAAGACTCACAGATACGCAGTATTTT.

This chain uses TRBV5-6 with TRBJ1-1; D is unresolved. This CDR3 spans 13 amino acids. V dropped 1 base and J dropped 1 base, with 5 bases sitting between them. Per the germline V gene, CDR1 is SGHDT and CDR2 is YYEEEE. As DNA, the CDR3 is TGTGCCAGCAGCTTGTACTGGAACACTGAAGCTTTCTTT. This encodes CASSLYWNTEAFF.

The chain uses TRBV20-1 and TRBJ2-1; D perhaps matches TRBD2 (6 bases). CDR3 size: 11 residues. Germline V gives CDR1 DFQATT, CDR2 SNEGSKA (reference sequence). The V end lost 6 bases, the J end lost 7 bases, and 10 bases lay between the germline ends. CDR3 sequence reads: CSAASGNEQFF. CDR3 bases: TGCAGTGCGGCGAGCGGGAATGAGCAGTTCTTC.

The chain couples TRBV2 to TRBJ1-1, with D unresolved. Germline V CDR1 and CDR2: SNHLY, FYNNEI. V shed 4 bases and J shed 1 base, with 7 bases lying between them. CDR3 size: 13 residues. Written as DNA, the CDR3 is TGTGCCAGCAGTGCGAGAGAGAACACTGAAGCTTTCTTT. Translating gives CASSARENTEAFF.

The rearrangement joins TRBV7-6 to TRBJ2-4; D remains unclear. The CDR3 has 17 amino acids. V was trimmed by 5 bases and J by 1 base, leaving 18 bases between them. The germline V gene encodes CDR1 SGHVS and CDR2 FNYEAQ. The CDR3 DNA is TGTGCCAGCAGCCCCCGTTTAGGGCCCCAGGCCAAAAACATTCAGTACTTC. Encoded protein: CASSPRLGPQAKNIQYF.

This clone was counted a single time. The V gene is TRBV28, the J gene TRBJ1-4; maybe TRBD1 (6 bases). Germline CDR1 is MDHEN and CDR2 is SYDVKM. This CDR3 spans 14 amino acids. The V end lost 6 bases, the J end lost 6 bases, and 14 bases lay between the germline ends. The CDR3 protein is CASRGGTSYEKLFF. The DNA of the CDR3 is TGTGCCAGCAGGGGTGGGACATCCTATGAAAAACTGTTTTTT.

The V gene is TRBV11-2, the J gene TRBJ2-7, with D perhaps matching TRBD2 (6 bases). The CDR3 contains 15 residues. Trimming took 5 bases from V and 4 from J, leaving 18 bases between them. CDR1 and CDR2 (germline): SGHAT, FQNNGV. The CDR3 bases are TGTGCCAGCAGCGCCAAGTATCGGGAGATTTACGAGCAGTACTTC. This translates into CASSAKYREIYEQYF. Based on the CDR3 plus reference TRBV11-2 and TRBJ2-7, the full variable domain is EAGVAQSPRYKIIEKRQSVAFWCNPISGHATLYWYQQILGQGPKLLIQFQNNGVVDDSQLPKDRFSAERLKGVDSTLKIQPAKLEDSAVYLCASSAKYREIYEQYFGPGTRLTVT.

This rearrangement joins TRBV7-2 to TRBJ2-7; maybe TRBD1 (6 bases). This CDR3 has 13 residues. Trimming shortened V by 6 bases and J by 3 bases, and 12 bases separated the two germline ends. Germline loops: CDR1 SGHTA, CDR2 FQGNSA. The CDR3 coding sequence is TGTGCCAGCAGACAGGGTGAATTCTACGAGCAGTACTTC. Its translation is CASRQGEFYEQYF.

Comment on this clone: Different DNA sequences within this sample yield the same CDR3. The chain has TRBV19 and TRBJ2-3; D is unresolved. Per the germline V gene, CDR1 is LNHDA and CDR2 is SQIVND (reference sequence). The CDR3 covers 11 residues. Trimming shortened V by 3 bases and J by 4 bases, and 2 bases separated the two germline ends. CDR3 in amino acids: CASSISDTQYF. The CDR3 DNA is TGTGCCAGTAGTATCTCAGATACGCAGTATTTT. The entire variable domain, with the rest obtained from reference TRBV19 and TRBJ2-3, is as follows: DGGITQSPKYLFRKEGQNVTLSCEQNLNHDAMYWYRQDPGQGLRLIYYSQIVNDFQKGDIAEGYSVSREKKESFPLTVTSAQKNPTAFYLCASSISDTQYFGPGTRLTVL.

The CDR3 DNA follows: TGTGCCAGCAGACGTTACAGGGCACTGGTTCAGCCCCAGCATTTT. Protein product: CASRRYRALVQPQHF. This chain connects TRBV7-9 to TRBJ1-5; perhaps TRBD1 as D (6 bases). The germline V gene has CDR1 SEHNR and CDR2 FQNEAQ (reference sequence). Between the trimmed V and J ends, which lost 6 bases and 6 bases, there was a span of 18 bases. The CDR3 has 15 amino acids.

The J gene is TRBJ2-7, the V gene TRBV10-2; 9 bases match TRBD2. CDR1 WSHSY and CDR2 SAAADI come from the germline V gene. CDR3 length: 14 residues. Trimming removed 4 bases from V and 0 bases from J; junction bases left unmatched: 1. The CDR3: CASSGSGSSYEQYF. CDR3 nucleotide sequence: TGCGCCAGCAGTGGTAGCGGGAGCTCCTACGAGCAGTACTTC.

The chain couples TRBV2 to TRBJ1-5; maybe TRBD1 (6 bases). The V gene's germline CDR1 is SNHLY and CDR2 FYNNEI. This CDR3 comprises 15 residues. With 6 bases removed from V and 2 bases from J, the gap between germline ends came to 14 bases. The CDR3 spells CASRWGPGGNQPQHF. CDR3 nucleotides: TGTGCCAGCAGATGGGGGCCCGGAGGCAATCAGCCCCAGCATTTT.

This clone was observed once. The chain links TRBV5-1 to TRBJ2-1; 12 bases agree with TRBD2. The CDR3 loop spans 17 amino acids. CDR1 SGHRS and CDR2 YFSETQ come from the germline V gene. The junction had 3 bases not matched to a gene; V was cut back by 1 base and J by 1 base. The CDR3 sequence: CASSLYGTSGSYNEQFF. CDR3 coding DNA: TGCGCCAGCAGCTTGTATGGGACTAGCGGGTCCTACAATGAGCAGTTCTTC.

Concerning this clone: The same CDR3 can be traced to other DNA sequences in this sample. This chain uses TRBV6-5 with TRBJ1-5, with 8 bases aligning to TRBD1. The germline gives CDR1 MNHEY, CDR2 SVGAGI. This CDR3 comprises 13 residues. The J segment lost 6 bases and the V segment lost 7 bases, leaving 5 bases of the junction unmatched. The CDR3 spells CASTDRVGQPQHF. The CDR3 DNA reads TGTGCCAGCACGGACAGGGTGGGTCAGCCCCAGCATTTT.

The V and J genes are TRBV5-1 and TRBJ1-1, with TRBD1 matching 7 bases. The germline V gene has CDR1 SGHRS and CDR2 YFSETQ. This CDR3 has 16 amino acids. V lost 1 base, J lost 4 bases, and 10 bases stayed unmatched. CDR3 sequence: CASSLIAHRQGTEAFF. The CDR3 bases are TGCGCCAGCAGCTTGATAGCCCACAGACAGGGCACTGAAGCTTTCTTT.

The J gene is TRBJ2-3, the V gene TRBV21-1. TRBV21-1 is recorded as a pseudogene. The CDR3 length is 15 residues. CDR3 in amino acids: CATEKFNICTDTQYF. CDR3 sequence (DNA): TGTGCCACCGAGAAGTTCAACATATGCACAGATACGCAGTATTTT.

In its sample, this clone was seen once. V is TRBV7-2 and J is TRBJ2-7; D gene ambiguous. Trimming took 4 bases from V and 3 from J, leaving 10 bases between them. Looked up from germline, CDR1 is SGHTA and CDR2 is FQGNSA. The CDR3 length is 13 residues. CDR3 sequence reads: CASSSGIFYEQYF. Written as DNA, the CDR3 is TGTGCCAGCAGCTCCGGCATTTTCTACGAGCAGTACTTC.